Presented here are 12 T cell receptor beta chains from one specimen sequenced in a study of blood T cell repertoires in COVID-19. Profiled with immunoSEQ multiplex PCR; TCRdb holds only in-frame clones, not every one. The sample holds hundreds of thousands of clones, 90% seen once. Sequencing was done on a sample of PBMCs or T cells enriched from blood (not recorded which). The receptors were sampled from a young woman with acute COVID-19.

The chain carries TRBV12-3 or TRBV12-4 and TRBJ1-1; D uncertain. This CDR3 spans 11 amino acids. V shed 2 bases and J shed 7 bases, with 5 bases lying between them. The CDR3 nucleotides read TGTGCCAGCAGTTTATATAGTGAAGCTTTCTTT. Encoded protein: CASSLYSEAFF.

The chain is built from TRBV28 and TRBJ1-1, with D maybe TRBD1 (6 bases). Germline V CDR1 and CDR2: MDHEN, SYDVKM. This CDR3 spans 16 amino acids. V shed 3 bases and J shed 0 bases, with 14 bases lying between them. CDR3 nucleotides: TGTGCCAGCAGTTTCGCGGGGGGCGGGATGAACACTGAAGCTTTCTTT. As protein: CASSFAGGGMNTEAFF.

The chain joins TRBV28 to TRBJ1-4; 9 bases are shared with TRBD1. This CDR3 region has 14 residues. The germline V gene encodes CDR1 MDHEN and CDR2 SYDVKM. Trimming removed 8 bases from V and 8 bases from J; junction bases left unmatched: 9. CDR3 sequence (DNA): TGTGCCAGCCGTGGGGACAGGGTCTTGGAAAAACTGTTTTTT. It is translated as CASRGDRVLEKLFF.

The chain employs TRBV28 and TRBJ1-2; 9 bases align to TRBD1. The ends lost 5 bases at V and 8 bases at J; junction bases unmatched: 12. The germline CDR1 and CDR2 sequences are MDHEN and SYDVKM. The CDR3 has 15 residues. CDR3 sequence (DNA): TGTGCCAGCAGTACGACCGGGACAGGGCTACAAGGCTACACCTTC. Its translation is CASSTTGTGLQGYTF.

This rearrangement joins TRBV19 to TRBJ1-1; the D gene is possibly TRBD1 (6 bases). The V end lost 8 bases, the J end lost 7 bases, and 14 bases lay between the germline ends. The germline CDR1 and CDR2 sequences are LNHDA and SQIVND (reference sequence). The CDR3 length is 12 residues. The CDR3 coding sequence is TGTGCCAGTTCATTACAGGGAAGTGAAGCTTTCTTT. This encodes CASSLQGSEAFF.

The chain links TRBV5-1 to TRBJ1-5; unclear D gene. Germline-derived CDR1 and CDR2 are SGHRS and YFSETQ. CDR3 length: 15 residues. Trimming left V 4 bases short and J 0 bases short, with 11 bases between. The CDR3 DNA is TGCGCCAGCAGCGCCGGAGGTGATAGCAATCAGCCCCAGCATTTT. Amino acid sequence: CASSAGGDSNQPQHF.

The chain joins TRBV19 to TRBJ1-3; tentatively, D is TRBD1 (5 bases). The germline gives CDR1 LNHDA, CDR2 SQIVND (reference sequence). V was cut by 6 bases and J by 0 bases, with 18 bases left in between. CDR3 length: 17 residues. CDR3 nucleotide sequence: TGTGCCAGTAGCCTAGGGGACTTTGAGGGCTCTGGAAACACCATATATTTT. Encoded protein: CASSLGDFEGSGNTIYF.

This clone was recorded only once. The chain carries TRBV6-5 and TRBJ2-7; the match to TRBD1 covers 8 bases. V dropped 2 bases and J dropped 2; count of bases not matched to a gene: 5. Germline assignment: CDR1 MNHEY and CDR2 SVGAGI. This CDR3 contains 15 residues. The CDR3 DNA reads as TGTGCCAGCAGTTACCCCCAGGGGGCGACCTACGAGCAGTACTTC. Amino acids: CASSYPQGATYEQYF.

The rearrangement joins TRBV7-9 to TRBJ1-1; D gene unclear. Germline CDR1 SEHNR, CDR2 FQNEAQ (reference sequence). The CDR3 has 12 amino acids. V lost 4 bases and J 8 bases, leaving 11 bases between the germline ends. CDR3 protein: CASSSATVEAFF. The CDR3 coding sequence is TGTGCCAGCAGCTCGGCGACTGTCGAAGCTTTCTTT.

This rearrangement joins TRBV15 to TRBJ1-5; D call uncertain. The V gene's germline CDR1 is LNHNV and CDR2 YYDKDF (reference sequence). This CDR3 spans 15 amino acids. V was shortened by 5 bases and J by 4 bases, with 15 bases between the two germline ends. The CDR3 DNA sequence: TGTGCCACCAGCGAGGCACTAATCAAGAATCAGCCCCAGCATTTT. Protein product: CATSEALIKNQPQHF.

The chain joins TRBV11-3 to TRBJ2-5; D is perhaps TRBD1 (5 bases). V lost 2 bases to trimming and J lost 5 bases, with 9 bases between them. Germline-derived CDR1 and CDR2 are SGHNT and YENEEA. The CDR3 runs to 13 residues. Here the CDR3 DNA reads TGTGCCAGCAGCTTATGGGGCTCGGAGACCCAGTACTTC. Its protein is CASSLWGSETQYF. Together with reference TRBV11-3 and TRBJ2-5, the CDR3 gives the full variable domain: EAGVVQSPRYKIIEKKQPVAFWCNPISGHNTLYWYLQNLGQGPELLIRYENEEAVDDSQLPKDRFSAERLKGVDSTLKIQPAELGDSAVYLCASSLWGSETQYFGPGTRLLVL.

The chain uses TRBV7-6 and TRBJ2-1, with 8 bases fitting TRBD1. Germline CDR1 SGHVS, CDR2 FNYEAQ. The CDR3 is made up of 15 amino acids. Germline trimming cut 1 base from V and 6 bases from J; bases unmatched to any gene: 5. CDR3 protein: CASSLVGTGFNEQFF. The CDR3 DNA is TGTGCCAGCAGCTTAGTGGGGACAGGTTTCAATGAGCAGTTCTTC.